The rows below give T cell receptor beta chains drawn from one sample of a study of regulatory T cells in long-lasting Graves disease. TCRdb redid the calling of the multiplex PCR reads with MiXCR, one entry per CDR3 protein. This table holds about 430,000 distinct CDR3 sequences, around 20% found once. The sample was peripheral blood mononuclear cells (PBMCs), taken when the disease was refractory, from a patient treated with antithyroid drugs. These receptors came from a female donor with Graves disease. CDR3s leave out the opening cysteine and the closing phenylalanine or tryptophan.

j_call v_call cdr3_aa
TRBJ1-5 TRBV6-1 ASSPPAKDQPQH
TRBJ2-4 TRBV6-9 ASSSPGSQIKNIQY
TRBJ1-6 TRBV18 ASSYGQGSSPLH
TRBJ2-7 TRBV20-1 SAREASGKSYEQY
TRBJ2-1 TRBV7-3 ASSLIAGGLYNEQF
TRBJ1-5 TRBV7-2 ASSLAGTENQPQH
TRBJ2-3 TRBV5-4 ASSPRGGGNPDTQY
TRBJ1-6 TRBV28 ASSLSRQHNSPLH
TRBJ2-1 TRBV2 ASSEGLARRTNEQF
TRBJ2-5 TRBV20-1 SVRDRGEGETQY
TRBJ2-1 TRBV20-1 SARTSGLSSSYNEQF
TRBJ1-4 TRBV7-3 AILSFPNEKLF
TRBJ1-3 TRBV15 ATSRDRGVGGNTIY
TRBJ2-6 TRBV15 ATSRATGFSGANVLT
TRBJ2-2 TRBV20-1 SARGIAGVSTGELF